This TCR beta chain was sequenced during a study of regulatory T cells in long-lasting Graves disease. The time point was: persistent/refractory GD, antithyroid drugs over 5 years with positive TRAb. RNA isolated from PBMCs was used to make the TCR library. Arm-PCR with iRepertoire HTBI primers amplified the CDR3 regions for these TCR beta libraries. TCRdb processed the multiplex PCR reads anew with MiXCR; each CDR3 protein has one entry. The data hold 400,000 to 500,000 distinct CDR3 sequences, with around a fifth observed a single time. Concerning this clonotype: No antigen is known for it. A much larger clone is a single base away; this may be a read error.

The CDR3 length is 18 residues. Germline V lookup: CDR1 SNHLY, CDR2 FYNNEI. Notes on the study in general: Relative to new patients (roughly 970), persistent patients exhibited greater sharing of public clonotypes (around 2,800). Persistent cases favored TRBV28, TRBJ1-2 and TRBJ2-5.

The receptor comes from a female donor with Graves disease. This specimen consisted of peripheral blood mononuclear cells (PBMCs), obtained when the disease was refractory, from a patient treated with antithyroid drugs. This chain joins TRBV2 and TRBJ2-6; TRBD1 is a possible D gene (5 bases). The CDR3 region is CASSARMASSSGASVLTF. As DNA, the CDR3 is TGTGCCAGCAGTGCCCGGATGGCCTCAAGCTCTGGGGCCAGCGTCCTGACTTTC.